The 14 T cell receptor beta chains reported below all come from one sample, sequenced in a study of T cell responses to AZD1222 COVID-19 vaccine. Measured with immunoSEQ multiplex PCR; TCRdb has only the in-frame clones, and not every one. This sample carries over 130,000 clones, about 88% of them seen once, and the ten largest clones take approximately 3%. This specimen consisted of peripheral blood, obtained 28 days after the second AZD1222 dose. These receptor sequences come from an adult who received the AZD1222 COVID-19 vaccine.

The chain combines TRBV28 with TRBJ2-2; D is perhaps TRBD1 or TRBD2 (5 bases each). This CDR3 spans 13 amino acids. Germline-derived CDR1 and CDR2 are MDHEN and SYDVKM. The V end lost 2 bases, the J end lost 6 bases, and 7 bases lay between the germline ends. This CDR3 is CASSLPGPGELFF. The CDR3 DNA sequence: TGTGCCAGCAGTTTACCGGGGCCCGGGGAGCTGTTTTTT.

This chain uses TRBV9 with TRBJ1-3; tentatively, D is TRBD1 (5 bases). Germline CDR1 is SGDLS and CDR2 is YYNGEE. Deletions cut 4 bases from V and 4 bases from J, with 9 bases between. This CDR3 region has 13 residues. The CDR3 DNA is TGTGCCAGCAGCCCCTGGGGGGGAAACACCATATATTTT. Encoded protein: CASSPWGGNTIYF.

V and J are TRBV2 and TRBJ1-1; no clear D. This CDR3 has 11 amino acids. Germline V gene lookup returns CDR1 SNHLY and CDR2 FYNNEI. The V gene lost 2 bases and the J gene lost 8 bases, with 6 bases spanning the gap. The CDR3 region has the DNA TGTGCCAGCAGTGAAAGAGGGGAAGCTTTCTTT. Residues: CASSERGEAFF.

The CDR3 bases are TGTGCCAGTAGTACGGAACAGAGTGAAGCTTTCTTT. Protein sequence: CASSTEQSEAFF. The chain combines TRBV19 with TRBJ1-1, with unresolved D. Trimming removed 4 bases at V and 7 bases at J, with 10 bases between. Germline CDR1 LNHDA, CDR2 SQIVND (reference sequence). The CDR3 runs 12 residues.

The genes are TRBV7-9 and TRBJ1-2; D is possibly TRBD1 (5 bases). Trimming pared 0 bases from V and 4 bases from J, leaving 15 bases between. Germline V gene lookup returns CDR1 SEHNR and CDR2 FQNEAQ (reference sequence). The CDR3 is 16 amino acids. The CDR3 DNA follows: TGTGCCAGCAGCTTAGCTCTCGGGGGAGCTAGCTATGGCTACACCTTC. Its translation: CASSLALGGASYGYTF.

V gene TRBV7-2 combines with J gene TRBJ1-6, with D unclear. Germline V gene lookup returns CDR1 SGHTA and CDR2 FQGNSA. The CDR3 totals 13 residues. Trimming took 1 base from V and 10 from J, leaving 8 bases between them. The CDR3 reads CASSLEYRSPLHF. DNA for the CDR3: TGTGCCAGCAGCTTAGAGTACCGGTCACCCCTCCACTTT.

As to this clone: This specimen includes other DNA sequences encoding the same CDR3. The chain employs TRBV7-2 and TRBJ1-3, with a tentative D call TRBD1 (5 bases). CDR3 size: 14 residues. V was trimmed by 5 bases and J by 4 bases, leaving 12 bases between them. Germline assignment: CDR1 SGHTA and CDR2 FQGNSA. As DNA, the CDR3 is TGTGCCAGCAGCCTAGGGGTTTCGGGAAACACCATATATTTT. Its translation is CASSLGVSGNTIYF. Full variable domain (outside the CDR3, taken from reference TRBV7-2 and TRBJ1-3): GAGVSQSPSNKVTEKGKDVELRCDPISGHTALYWYRQSLGQGLEFLIYFQGNSAPDKSGLPSDRFSAERTGGSVSTLTIQRTQQEDSAVYLCASSLGVSGNTIYFGEGSWLTVV.

This sequence joins TRBV5-1 and TRBJ2-5; D is uncertain. Trimming cost V 1 base and J 5 bases, with 15 bases left between them. CDR1 and CDR2 (germline): SGHRS, YFSETQ. The CDR3 is 15 amino acids. CDR3 sequence: CASSLSALGTETQYF. CDR3 sequence (DNA): TGCGCCAGCAGCTTGTCAGCCCTGGGTACGGAGACCCAGTACTTC.

The genes are TRBV19 and TRBJ2-3; maybe TRBD1 (6 bases). Deletions cut 5 bases from V and 0 bases from J, with 21 bases between. The length of the CDR3 is 18 residues. Germline V gene lookup returns CDR1 LNHDA and CDR2 SQIVND (reference sequence). The DNA of the CDR3 is TGTGCCAGTAGTTCCCCCTCTACAGGGTCCCTAAGCACAGATACGCAGTATTTT. It specifies CASSSPSTGSLSTDTQYF. The whole variable domain, remainder taken from reference TRBV19 and TRBJ2-3, is DGGITQSPKYLFRKEGQNVTLSCEQNLNHDAMYWYRQDPGQGLRLIYYSQIVNDFQKGDIAEGYSVSREKKESFPLTVTSAQKNPTAFYLCASSSPSTGSLSTDTQYFGPGTRLTVL.

This clone was observed a single time. The gene calls are TRBV7-3 and TRBJ1-1; 8 bases align to TRBD1. The CDR3 runs 15 residues. The junction had 7 bases not matched to a gene; V was cut back by 5 bases and J by 2 bases. Per the germline V gene, CDR1 is SGHTA and CDR2 is FQGTGA. CDR3 amino acids: CASSPAGGINTEAFF. CDR3 coding DNA: TGTGCCAGCAGCCCTGCAGGGGGCATAAACACTGAAGCTTTCTTT.

This rearrangement joins TRBV28 to TRBJ2-7, with a weak D call TRBD2 (6 bases). This CDR3 is 16 amino acids long. The ends were cut back, 3 bases at V and 3 bases at J, with 18 bases in the middle. Germline values: CDR1 MDHEN, CDR2 SYDVKM. CDR3 sequence (DNA): TGTGCCAGCAGTTTTTCATCCCGGACGGGGGACTACGAGCAGTACTTC. Encoded protein: CASSFSSRTGDYEQYF.

The V call is TRBV5-6, the J call TRBJ1-1; no clear D gene. This CDR3 region has 15 residues. V lost 3 bases and J 0 bases, leaving 12 bases between the germline ends. Germline loops: CDR1 SGHDT, CDR2 YYEEEE. The CDR3 sequence: CASSSYPAMNTEAFF. CDR3 in DNA: TGTGCCAGCAGCTCATACCCGGCTATGAACACTGAAGCTTTCTTT.

The chain recombines TRBV7-9 with TRBJ1-4, with TRBD1 matching 7 bases. The germline CDR1 and CDR2 sequences are SEHNR and FQNEAQ (reference sequence). The CDR3 is made up of 14 amino acids. V shed 5 bases, J shed 4 bases, and the junction held 4 bases outside the gene matches. CDR3 in DNA: TGTGCCAGCAGCACGGGACAGCTTAATGAAAAACTGTTTTTT. Translation: CASSTGQLNEKLFF.

This rearrangement joins TRBV27 to TRBJ2-3; D may correspond to TRBD1 or TRBD2 (6 bases each). Trimming shortened V by 2 bases and J by 1 base, and 7 bases separated the two germline ends. Germline V CDR1 and CDR2: MNHEY, SMNVEV (reference sequence). This CDR3 is 14 amino acids long. The CDR3, as DNA: TGTGCCAGCAGTTTAAGGGGGGGCACAGATACGCAGTATTTT. Its protein is CASSLRGGTDTQYF.